Below are 30 T cell receptor beta chains sequenced from a single sample in a study of CD8+ T cells in alopecia areata. cDNA prepared by RNA extraction and subsequent reverse transcription served as the template for sequencing. Repertoires were generated with immunoSEQ multiplex PCR, while TCRdb's copy carries only in-frame clones and drops some. The repertoire has more than 150,000 clones, 60% to 70% of them found once; the top ten carry about 3%. Treatment here: oral pan-JAK inhibitor, 5-10 mg twice daily. The sequences come from CD4+ T cells sorted from blood, collected at week 4, from a patient treated with tofacitinib. Receptors were obtained from a human donor with alopecia areata.

This clone was found once. The rearrangement uses TRBV27 and TRBJ1-4; TRBD1 aligns across 7 bases. The CDR3 has 14 amino acids. V lost 6 bases and J lost 8; bases outside the gene matches: 9. Germline CDR1 is MNHEY and CDR2 is SMNVEV (reference sequence). This CDR3 is CASSSGGTKEKLFF. In DNA, the CDR3 is TGTGCCAGCAGCTCAGGGGGGACGAAGGAAAAACTGTTTTTT.

The chain is built from TRBV30 and TRBJ2-5; maybe TRBD1 (6 bases). Trimming pared 3 bases from V and 9 bases from J, leaving 14 bases between. The CDR3 contains 12 residues. CDR1 is GTSNPN and CDR2 is SVGIG in the germline V gene (reference sequence). The DNA for the CDR3 is TGTGCCTGGAGGACCTCTTCAGGGGCCCAGTACTTC. Its protein is CAWRTSSGAQYF.

The chain employs TRBV30 and TRBJ1-2; D unresolved. V was shortened by 2 bases and J by 0 bases, with 10 bases between the two germline ends. Germline CDR1 is GTSNPN and CDR2 is SVGIG (reference sequence). There are 14 residues in the CDR3. CDR3 bases: TGTGCCTGGAGTCGAAAGCTGGCTAACTATGGCTACACCTTC. It yields the protein CAWSRKLANYGYTF.

The chain uses TRBV14 and TRBJ2-5, with 10 bases that match TRBD1. J lost 4 bases, V lost 2 bases, and 4 bases had no gene match. The CDR3 covers 15 residues. From germline, CDR1 is SGHDN and CDR2 FVKESK. In DNA form, the CDR3 reads TGTGCCAGCAGCCAACTAGGACAGGGGGGAGAGACCCAGTACTTC. Encoded protein: CASSQLGQGGETQYF. The whole variable domain, filled in from reference TRBV14 and TRBJ2-5, reads EAGVTQFPSHSVIEKGQTVTLRCDPISGHDNLYWYRRVMGKEIKFLLHFVKESKQDESGMPNNRFLAERTGGTYSTLKVQPAELEDSGVYFCASSQLGQGGETQYFGPGTRLLVL.

The J gene is TRBJ1-5, the V gene TRBV6-1; D ambiguous. Per germline, CDR1 MNHNS and CDR2 SASEGT. CDR3 length: 15 residues. Trimming removed 5 bases at V and 7 bases at J, with 18 bases between. CDR3 bases: TGTGCCAGCAGTCCTGTTTATCTGGGTAGGCAGCCCCAGCATTTT. Amino acids: CASSPVYLGRQPQHF.

This chain connects TRBV30 to TRBJ2-7, with D perhaps matching TRBD2 (5 bases). In germline, CDR1 is GTSNPN, CDR2 SVGIG (reference sequence). Trimming removed 0 bases from V and 5 bases from J, with 11 bases in between. The CDR3 spans 13 residues. The DNA of the CDR3 is TGTGCCTGGAGTGTACGGACTCCCCACGAGCAGTACTTC. This gives the protein CAWSVRTPHEQYF.

This chain links TRBV27 with TRBJ2-7; D is undetermined. V was cut by 6 bases and J by 1 base, with 10 bases left in between. Germline V lookup: CDR1 MNHEY, CDR2 SMNVEV (reference sequence). The CDR3 extends over 13 amino acids. CDR3 sequence reads: CASRRRGSYEQYF. As DNA, the CDR3 is TGTGCCAGCAGGAGGAGAGGTTCCTACGAGCAGTACTTC.

The V gene is TRBV7-6, the J gene TRBJ2-5, with 8 bases matching TRBD2. V was clipped by 3 bases and J by 3 bases; unmatched bases: 6. The CDR3 length is 15 residues. Germline assignment: CDR1 SGHVS and CDR2 FNYEAQ. DNA for the CDR3: TGTGCCAGCAGCTTGGGGATGCGGGGGGAAGAGACCCAGTACTTC. Translation: CASSLGMRGEETQYF.

CDR3 bases: TGTGCCAGCAGCCAAGACGGGAGAACTAATGAAAAACTGTTTTTT. Translation: CASSQDGRTNEKLFF. The chain links TRBV4-2 to TRBJ1-4; D unresolved. V lost 0 bases and J lost 1, with 6 bases in between. CDR1 LGHNA and CDR2 YNFKEQ come from the germline V gene. The CDR3 is made up of 15 amino acids.

This clone occurred a few times. The rearrangement links TRBV19 to TRBJ1-5, with D perhaps TRBD1 (6 bases). The CDR3 is 14 residues long. CDR1 and CDR2 (germline): LNHDA, SQIVND (reference sequence). Trimming removed 5 bases from V and 7 bases from J, with 15 bases in between. CDR3 residues: CASSYQGSWQPQHF. As DNA, the CDR3 is TGTGCCAGTAGTTACCAGGGGAGCTGGCAGCCCCAGCATTTT.

The gene calls are TRBV6-5 and TRBJ1-6; unclear D gene. The CDR3 length is 16 residues. V was trimmed by 0 bases and J by 8 bases, leaving 14 bases between them. Germline V gene lookup returns CDR1 MNHEY and CDR2 SVGAGI. The CDR3 reads CASSYSGTTGYSPLHF. CDR3 DNA: TGTGCCAGCAGTTACTCGGGCACGACCGGATATTCACCCCTCCACTTT.

This chain joins TRBV29-1 and TRBJ2-5; D possibly corresponds to TRBD1 (6 bases). CDR3 length: 14 residues. The germline V gene encodes CDR1 SQVTM and CDR2 ANQGSEA. V lost 4 bases and J lost 1, with 13 bases in between. In DNA form, the CDR3 reads TGCAGCGTTGGAGAATTAGGGGGCCAAGAGACCCAGTACTTC. This sequence encodes CSVGELGGQETQYF.

This clone was found a few times. The sample has other DNA sequences that encode this CDR3 too. The gene calls are TRBV6-5 and TRBJ2-3; 7 bases agree with TRBD1. This CDR3 is built from 15 residues. Germline V CDR1 and CDR2: MNHEY, SVGAGI. Losses at the gene ends were 5 bases for V and 1 base for J; bases not matched to a gene: 6. CDR3 bases: TGTGCCAGCAGTCGACAGGGTGGAGGCACAGATACGCAGTATTTT. Encoded protein: CASSRQGGGTDTQYF.

The chain recombines TRBV30 with TRBJ1-1; possible D gene TRBD1, 5 bases. The CDR3 totals 15 residues. V was clipped by 7 bases and J by 4 bases, with 22 bases between them. Germline values: CDR1 GTSNPN, CDR2 SVGIG (reference sequence). CDR3 protein: CAYRTGLGAGTEAFF. Here the CDR3 DNA reads TGTGCCTACAGGACGGGGCTCGGGGCGGGCACTGAAGCTTTCTTT.

The rearrangement uses TRBV21-1 and TRBJ1-2; TRBD1, as called in the table, went unchecked against the DNA. TRBV21-1 is classified as a pseudogene. The length of the CDR3 is 14 residues. The CDR3 nucleotides are TGTGCCAGCAGCAAAGGACAGGGGGGTTATGGCTACACCTTC. Translating gives CASSKGQGGYGYTF.

This clone was recorded at least ten times. The chain combines TRBV10-3 with TRBJ2-1, with D perhaps given as TRBD1 or TRBD2 (6 bases each). V lost 4 bases and J lost 9, with 22 bases in between. The CDR3 length is 16 residues. Germline V gene data show CDR1 as ENHRY and CDR2 as SYGVKD. CDR3 DNA sequence: TGTGCCATCAGTGGAGGGGGGACCCCGGGAACAAGTGAGCAGTTCTTC. It is translated as CAISGGGTPGTSEQFF.

This clone appeared a few times. The chain is built from TRBV11-2 and TRBJ2-3; the D gene is possibly TRBD2 (6 bases). Germline V gene lookup returns CDR1 SGHAT and CDR2 FQNNGV. Deletions cut 5 bases from V and 1 base from J, with 16 bases between. The CDR3 totals 16 residues. The CDR3 here is CASSPRRSGRTDTQYF. CDR3 nucleotide sequence: TGTGCCAGCAGCCCCCGGCGGAGCGGGCGCACAGATACGCAGTATTTT.

J is TRBJ2-2 and V is TRBV4-1; D call uncertain. V lost 2 bases to trimming and J lost 3 bases, with 13 bases between them. CDR3 size: 16 residues. Germline loops: CDR1 MGHRA, CDR2 YSYEKL. The CDR3, as DNA: TGCGCCAGCAGCCAAAACCTGGGTTCCTACACCGGGGAGCTGTTTTTT. It specifies CASSQNLGSYTGELFF.

This clone was seen only a few times. The V call is TRBV2, the J call TRBJ2-7; D might be TRBD1 or TRBD2, each matching 5 bases. Germline CDR1 SNHLY, CDR2 FYNNEI. Trimming stripped 7 bases from V and 0 bases from J, with 16 bases between. The CDR3 is 15 amino acids. The DNA of the CDR3 is TGTGCCAGCAAAGAAGGGACGGAGTTCTCCTACGAGCAGTACTTC. Translating it yields CASKEGTEFSYEQYF.

The sample holds a few counts of this clone. The J gene is TRBJ1-6, the V gene TRBV7-9; D ambiguous. This CDR3 comprises 13 residues. Germline V gives CDR1 SEHNR, CDR2 FQNEAQ (reference sequence). The V gene lost 1 base and the J gene lost 14 bases, with 12 bases spanning the gap. CDR3 bases: TGTGCCAGCAGCTTAGGCCCGGCGGCAACCCTCCACTTT. Translated, it gives CASSLGPAATLHF. The full variable domain, with the rest looked up from reference TRBV7-9 and TRBJ1-6, is DTGVSQNPRHKITKRGQNVTFRCDPISEHNRLYWYRQTLGQGPEFLTYFQNEAQLEKSRLLSDRFSAERPKGSFSTLEIQRTEQGDSAMYLCASSLGPAATLHFGNGTRLTVT.

This clone was seen a few times. The chain has TRBV6-5 and TRBJ1-6; TRBD1 aligns across 8 bases. The CDR3 contains 14 residues. In germline, CDR1 is MNHEY, CDR2 SVGAGI. V shed 4 bases, J shed 8 bases, and the junction held 4 bases outside the gene matches. The CDR3 loop reads CASSSRGRDSPLHF. CDR3 nucleotide sequence: TGTGCCAGCAGTTCCAGGGGGCGAGATTCACCCCTCCACTTT.

The V gene is TRBV7-2, the J gene TRBJ2-3; D may be TRBD1 or TRBD2 (5 bases each). With 7 bases removed from V and 4 bases from J, the gap between germline ends came to 18 bases. The CDR3 extends over 15 amino acids. Germline V gene lookup returns CDR1 SGHTA and CDR2 FQGNSA. This CDR3 reads CASTRSAGGPDTQYF. As DNA, the CDR3 is TGTGCCAGCACCCGTAGCGCTGGGGGTCCAGATACGCAGTATTTT.

The chain uses TRBV19 and TRBJ2-7; 12 nucleotides line up with TRBD2. V was pared by 5 bases and J by 3 bases, with 2 bases of the junction left unmatched. The germline gives CDR1 LNHDA, CDR2 SQIVND (reference sequence). The CDR3 has 14 residues. The CDR3 DNA reads TGTGCCAGTAGTCGGACTAGCGGGGTCTACGAGCAGTACTTC. Encoded protein: CASSRTSGVYEQYF.

This clone was counted only a few times. This chain connects TRBV5-1 to TRBJ2-3; 11 positions agree with TRBD2. With 5 bases clipped from V and 6 bases from J, the junction kept 8 bases outside the gene matches. Germline CDR1 SGHRS, CDR2 YFSETQ. The CDR3 spans 15 residues. This chain's CDR3 is CASRRSGGASDTQYF. DNA for the CDR3: TGCGCCAGCAGGCGTAGCGGGGGGGCTTCGGATACGCAGTATTTT.

The chain recombines TRBV5-1 with TRBJ2-7; 9 positions agree with TRBD1. Germline trimming cut 2 bases from V and 7 bases from J; bases unmatched to any gene: 7. Looked up from germline, CDR1 is SGHRS and CDR2 is YFSETQ. The CDR3 has 14 residues. The CDR3, as DNA: TGCGCCAGCAGCTTCCAAACAGGGGGCAATGAGCAGTACTTC. Its protein product is CASSFQTGGNEQYF.

The gene calls are TRBV28 and TRBJ1-2; D perhaps matches TRBD1 (6 bases). CDR3 size: 15 residues. The germline gives CDR1 MDHEN, CDR2 SYDVKM. The germline V and J ends were trimmed by 8 bases and 5 bases, with 21 bases remaining between them. For the CDR3, the DNA is TGTGCCAGCGTACGATTCGGAAGGACAGTTTATGGCTACACCTTC. Translating it yields CASVRFGRTVYGYTF.

Only a few counts were recorded for this clone. The identical CDR3 is also encoded by other nucleotide sequences in the sample. The chain is built from TRBV28 and TRBJ2-7; unclear D gene. Per the germline V gene, CDR1 is MDHEN and CDR2 is SYDVKM. This CDR3 is built from 12 residues. V was clipped by 1 base and J by 1 base, with 2 bases between them. The chain's CDR3 is CASSLSSYEQYF. The DNA of the CDR3 is TGTGCCAGCAGTTTATCTTCCTACGAGCAGTACTTC.

The count of this clone is one. The chain has TRBV4-2 and TRBJ2-1; 9 nucleotides agree with TRBD2. Germline-derived CDR1 and CDR2 are LGHNA and YNFKEQ. The J segment lost 14 bases and the V segment lost 0 bases, leaving 11 bases of the junction unmatched. CDR3 length: 15 residues. CDR3 region: CASSQDSDSGGTEFF. In DNA form, the CDR3 reads TGTGCCAGCAGCCAAGATTCGGATAGCGGGGGAACGGAGTTCTTC.

The V call is TRBV29-1, the J call TRBJ2-2; 7 positions match TRBD1. This CDR3 region has 14 residues. The germline V gene encodes CDR1 SQVTM and CDR2 ANQGSEA. V was clipped by 6 bases and J by 0 bases; unmatched bases: 4. CDR3 sequence (DNA): TGCAGCGTGCTGGGACAGTCGAACACCGGGGAGCTGTTTTTT. Protein sequence: CSVLGQSNTGELFF.

The CDR3 DNA sequence: TGTGCCAGCAGTCCGGGACTGCCATACGAGCAGTATTTT. It codes for CASSPGLPYEQYF. The chain carries TRBV5-4 and TRBJ2-3, with D perhaps matching TRBD2 (6 bases). From germline, CDR1 is SGHNT and CDR2 YYREEE (reference sequence). Trimming removed 5 bases at V and 11 bases at J, with 18 bases between. The CDR3 length is 13 residues.